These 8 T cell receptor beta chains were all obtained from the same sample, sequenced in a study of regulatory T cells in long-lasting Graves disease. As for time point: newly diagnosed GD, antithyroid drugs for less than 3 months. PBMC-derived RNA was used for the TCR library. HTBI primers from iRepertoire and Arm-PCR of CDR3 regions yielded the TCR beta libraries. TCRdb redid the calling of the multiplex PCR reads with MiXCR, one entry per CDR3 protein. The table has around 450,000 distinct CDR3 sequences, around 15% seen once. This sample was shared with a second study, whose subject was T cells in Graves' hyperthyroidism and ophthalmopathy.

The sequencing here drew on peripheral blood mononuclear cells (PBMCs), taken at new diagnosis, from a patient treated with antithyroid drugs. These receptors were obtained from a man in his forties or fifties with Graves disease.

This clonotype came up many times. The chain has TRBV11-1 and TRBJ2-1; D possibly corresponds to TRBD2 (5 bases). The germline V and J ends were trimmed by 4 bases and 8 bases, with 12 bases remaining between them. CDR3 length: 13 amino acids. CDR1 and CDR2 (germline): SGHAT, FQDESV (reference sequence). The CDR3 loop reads CASSYQAVHEQFF. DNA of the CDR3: TGTGCCAGCAGCTACCAAGCGGTACATGAGCAGTTCTTC.

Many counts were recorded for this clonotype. The CDR3 DNA reads as TGTGCCTGGAGTGTAGGGCACGCAGATACGCAGTATTTT. This gives the protein CAWSVGHADTQYF. The chain combines TRBV30 with TRBJ2-3; D is undetermined. The V and J ends lost 0 bases and 4 bases respectively, with 8 bases between them. From germline, CDR1 is GTSNPN and CDR2 SVGIG (reference sequence). This CDR3 spans 13 amino acids.

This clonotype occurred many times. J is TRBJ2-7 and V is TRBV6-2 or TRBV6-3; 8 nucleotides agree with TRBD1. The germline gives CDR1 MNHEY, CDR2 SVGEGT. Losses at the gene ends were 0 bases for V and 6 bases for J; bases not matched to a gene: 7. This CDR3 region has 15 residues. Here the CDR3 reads CASSYSGQVHPEQYF. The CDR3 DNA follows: TGTGCCAGCAGTTACTCGGGACAGGTCCACCCCGAGCAGTACTTC.

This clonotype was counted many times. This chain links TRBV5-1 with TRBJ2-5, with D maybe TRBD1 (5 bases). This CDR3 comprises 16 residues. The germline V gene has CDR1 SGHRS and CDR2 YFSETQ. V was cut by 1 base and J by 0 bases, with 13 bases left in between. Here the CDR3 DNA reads TGCGCCAGCAGCTTGCGGTCGGACACCAACCAAGAGACCCAGTACTTC. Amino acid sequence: CASSLRSDTNQETQYF.

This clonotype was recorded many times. CDR3 region: CASSQDLGGPVNIQYF. In DNA, the CDR3 is TGTGCCAGCAGCCAAGATTTAGGTGGGCCAGTAAACATTCAGTACTTC. This chain connects TRBV3-1 to TRBJ2-4; no clear D gene. The CDR3 is 16 amino acids. CDR1 and CDR2 from the germline V gene are LGHDT and YNNKEL (reference sequence). Between the trimmed V and J ends, which lost 0 bases and 6 bases, there was a span of 15 bases.

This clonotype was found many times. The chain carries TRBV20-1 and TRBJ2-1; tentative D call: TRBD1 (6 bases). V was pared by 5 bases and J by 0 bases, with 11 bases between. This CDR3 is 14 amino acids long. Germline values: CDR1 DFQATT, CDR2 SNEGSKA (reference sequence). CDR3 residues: CSAGLDSSYNEQFF. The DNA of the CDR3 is TGCAGTGCTGGACTGGACAGCTCCTACAATGAGCAGTTCTTC.

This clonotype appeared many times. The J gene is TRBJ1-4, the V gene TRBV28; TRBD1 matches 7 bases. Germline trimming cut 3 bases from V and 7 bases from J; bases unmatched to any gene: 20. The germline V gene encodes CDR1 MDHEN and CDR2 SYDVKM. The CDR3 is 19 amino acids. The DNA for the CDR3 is TGTGCCAGCAGTTTCCTGGGGGGGGGATCAGGGCAGGGGGGTGAAAAACTGTTTTTT. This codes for CASSFLGGGSGQGGEKLFF.

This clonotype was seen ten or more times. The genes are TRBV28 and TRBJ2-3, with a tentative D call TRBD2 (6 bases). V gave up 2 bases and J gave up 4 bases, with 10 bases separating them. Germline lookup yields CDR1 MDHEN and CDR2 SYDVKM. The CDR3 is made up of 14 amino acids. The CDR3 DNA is TGTGCCAGCAGTTTACAGCGGGCCCCAGATACGCAGTATTTT. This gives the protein CASSLQRAPDTQYF.